The TCR beta chain under discussion was sequenced for a study of T cells expressing NK-cell markers. TCRdb re-analyzed the 5' RACE reads; it lists each CDR3 protein once, without DNA. This listing includes 300,000 to 450,000 distinct CDR3 sequences. The CDR3 length is 16 residues. CDR1 and CDR2 from the germline V gene are LNHDA and SQIVND (reference sequence). Sample: blood T cells: a sorted CD56 or NKG2C T cell subset, CD4+ or CD8+ T cells, or bulk PBMC T cells (not recorded which). The chain links TRBV19 to TRBJ1-2. The receptor was derived from a man aged 18-70 years in good health. The CDR3 loop is CASSISGRSANYGYTF.